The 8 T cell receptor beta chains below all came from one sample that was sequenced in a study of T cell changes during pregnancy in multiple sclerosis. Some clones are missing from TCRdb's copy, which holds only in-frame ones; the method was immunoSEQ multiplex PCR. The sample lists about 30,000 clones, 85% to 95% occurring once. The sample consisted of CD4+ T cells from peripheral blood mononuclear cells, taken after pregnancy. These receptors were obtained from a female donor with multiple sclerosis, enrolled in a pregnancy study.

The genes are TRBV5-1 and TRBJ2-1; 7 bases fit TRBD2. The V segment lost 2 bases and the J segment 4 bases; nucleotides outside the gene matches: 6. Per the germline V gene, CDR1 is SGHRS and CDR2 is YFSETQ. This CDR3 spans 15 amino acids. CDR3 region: CASSFGGGGYNEQFF. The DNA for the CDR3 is TGCGCCAGCAGCTTCGGCGGCGGGGGATACAATGAGCAGTTCTTC.

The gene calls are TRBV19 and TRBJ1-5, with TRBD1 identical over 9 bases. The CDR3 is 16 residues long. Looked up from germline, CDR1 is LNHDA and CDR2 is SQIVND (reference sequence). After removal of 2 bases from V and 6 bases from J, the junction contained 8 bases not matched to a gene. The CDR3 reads CASSILGQGLGQPQHF. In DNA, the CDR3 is TGTGCCAGTAGTATACTAGGACAGGGGCTGGGTCAGCCCCAGCATTTT.

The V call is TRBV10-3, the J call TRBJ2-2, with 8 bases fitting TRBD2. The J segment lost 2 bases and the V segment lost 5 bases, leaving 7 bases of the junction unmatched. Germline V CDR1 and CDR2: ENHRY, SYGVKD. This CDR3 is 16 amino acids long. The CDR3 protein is CAISSYSGVNTGELFF. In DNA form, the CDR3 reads TGTGCCATCAGTTCCTATAGCGGGGTTAACACCGGGGAGCTGTTTTTT.

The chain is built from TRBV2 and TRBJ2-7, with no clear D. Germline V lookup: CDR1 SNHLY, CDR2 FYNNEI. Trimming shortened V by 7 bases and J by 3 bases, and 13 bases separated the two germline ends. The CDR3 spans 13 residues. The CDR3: CASMRLGYYEQYF. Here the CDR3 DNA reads TGTGCCAGCATGCGGCTTGGATACTACGAGCAGTACTTC.

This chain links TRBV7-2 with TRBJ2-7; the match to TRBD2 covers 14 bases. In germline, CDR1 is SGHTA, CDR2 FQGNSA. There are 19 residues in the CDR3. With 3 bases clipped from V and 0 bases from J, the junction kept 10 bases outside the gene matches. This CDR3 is CASSFYGTSGGTFSYEQYF. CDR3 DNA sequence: TGTGCCAGCAGCTTTTACGGGACTAGCGGGGGAACATTCTCCTACGAGCAGTACTTC.

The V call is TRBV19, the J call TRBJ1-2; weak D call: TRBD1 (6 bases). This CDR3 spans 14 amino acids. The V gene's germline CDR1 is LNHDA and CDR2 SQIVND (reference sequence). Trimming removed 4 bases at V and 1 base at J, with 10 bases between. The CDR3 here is CASSTRTVNYGYTF. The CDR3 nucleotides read TGTGCCAGTAGTACTCGGACAGTTAACTATGGCTACACCTTC.

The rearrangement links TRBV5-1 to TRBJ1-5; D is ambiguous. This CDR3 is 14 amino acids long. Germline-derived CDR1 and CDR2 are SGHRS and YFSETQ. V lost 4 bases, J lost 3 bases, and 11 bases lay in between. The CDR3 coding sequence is TGCGCCAGCAGCCCTGGGCCTAACAATCAGCCCCAGCATTTT. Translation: CASSPGPNNQPQHF.

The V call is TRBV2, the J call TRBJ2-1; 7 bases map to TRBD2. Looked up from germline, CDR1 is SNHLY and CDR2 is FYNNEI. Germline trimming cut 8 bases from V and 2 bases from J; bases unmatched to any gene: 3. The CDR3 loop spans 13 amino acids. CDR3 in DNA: TGTGCCAGCGGACGGGGGGCCTACAATGAGCAGTTCTTC. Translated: CASGRGAYNEQFF.